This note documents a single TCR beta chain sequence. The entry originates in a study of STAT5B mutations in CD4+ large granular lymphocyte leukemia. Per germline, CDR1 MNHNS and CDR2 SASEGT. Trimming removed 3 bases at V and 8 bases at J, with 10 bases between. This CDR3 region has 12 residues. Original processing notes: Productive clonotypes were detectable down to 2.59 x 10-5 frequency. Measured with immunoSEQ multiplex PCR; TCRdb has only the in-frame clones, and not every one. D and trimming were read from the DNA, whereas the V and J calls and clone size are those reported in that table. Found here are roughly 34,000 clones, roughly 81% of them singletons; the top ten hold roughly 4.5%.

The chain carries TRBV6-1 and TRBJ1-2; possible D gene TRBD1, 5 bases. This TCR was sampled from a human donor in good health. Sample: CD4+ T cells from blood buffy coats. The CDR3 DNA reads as TGTGCCAGCAGTGAGTCGGGGGACGGCTACACCTTC. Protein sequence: CASSESGDGYTF.